Listed below are T cell receptor beta chains from one sample, sequenced in a study of shared T cell receptors in the human thymus. Sequencing used immunoSEQ multiplex PCR; TCRdb keeps in-frame clones, though not all of them. The repertoire includes 650,000 to 950,000 clones, approximately 85% of them detected once, and 0.0095% to 0.013% sits in the top ten. These same data were also listed under a study on human thymus T cells.

Material for sequencing was thymocytes. These receptors came from a girl under three years old with a congenital heart defect. Both conserved end residues are part of each CDR3. The D gene is left open where the match is weak.

D gene,V gene,CDR3 protein
TRBD1,TRBV2,CASGGRTGIVSPLHF
-,TRBV4-2,CASSQDWKRVEAKNIQYF
TRBD1,TRBV5-4,CASSERDRGSEKLFF
-,TRBV27,CASSFKGKTAHPKKAFF
TRBD2,TRBV30,CAWSVRSGTNNEQFF
-,TRBV18,CASSPPASGWGYTF
TRBD1,TRBV27,CASSHRWGDRESSYGYTF
-,TRBV27,CASSPRGRGTEAFF
TRBD2,TRBV9,CASRAGRGGPYNEQFF
-,TRBV6-4,CASSEGRRGNSPLHF
TRBD1,TRBV27,CASSLYHINRGSSYEQYF
TRBD2,TRBV6-1,CASSHGTSGAGELFF
TRBD1,TRBV14,CASSQVTGTVSYEQYF
TRBD1,TRBV4-1,CASRKRPGQGSGVNEKLFF
-,TRBV7-6,CASSPEGGTPPNEQFF
-,TRBV7-2,CASSLESVAVQPQHF
-,TRBV21-1,CASSPRPGGEKLFF
-,TRBV4-1,CASSHMSEQYF
TRBD1,TRBV27,CASSARQGENTEAFF
-,TRBV6-5,CASSYVYGTTDEKLFF
-,TRBV23-1,CATRDRNYGYTF
-,TRBV7-9,CASSLGTVNTGELFF
TRBD1,TRBV29-1,CSVGDRVYNEQFF
TRBD1,TRBV4-3,CASSQGRNRGSGANVLTF
-,TRBV28,CASSLVGGRTEAFF
TRBD1,TRBV28,CASRRLQGVLLDGYTF
TRBD1,TRBV10-3,CAISEVGDRADYTEAFF
-,TRBV30,CAWSRDRGPTNEKLFF
TRBD1,TRBV5-4,CASSPARGQGVYEQYF